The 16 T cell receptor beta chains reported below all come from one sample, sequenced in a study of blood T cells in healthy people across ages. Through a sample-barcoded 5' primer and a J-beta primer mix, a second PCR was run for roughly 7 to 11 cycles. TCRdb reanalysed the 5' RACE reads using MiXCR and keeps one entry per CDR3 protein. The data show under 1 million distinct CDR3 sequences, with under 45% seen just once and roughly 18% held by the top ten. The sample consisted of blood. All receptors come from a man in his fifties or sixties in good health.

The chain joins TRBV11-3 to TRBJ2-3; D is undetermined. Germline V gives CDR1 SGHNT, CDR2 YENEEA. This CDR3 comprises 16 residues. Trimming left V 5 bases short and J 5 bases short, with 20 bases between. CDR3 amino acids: CASSPVSGFFVDTQYF. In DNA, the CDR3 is TGTGCCAGCAGCCCTGTTTCGGGTTTTTTCGTAGATACGCAGTATTTT. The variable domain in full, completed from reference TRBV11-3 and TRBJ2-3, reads EAGVVQSPRYKIIEKKQPVAFWCNPISGHNTLYWYLQNLGQGPELLIRYENEEAVDDSQLPKDRFSAERLKGVDSTLKIQPAELGDSAVYLCASSPVSGFFVDTQYFGPGTRLTVL.

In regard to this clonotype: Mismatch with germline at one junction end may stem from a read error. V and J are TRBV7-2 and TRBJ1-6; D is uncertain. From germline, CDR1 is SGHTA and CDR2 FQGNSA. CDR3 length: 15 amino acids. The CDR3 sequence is CASSLGLAQNSPPHF. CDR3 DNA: TGTGCCAGCAGCTTAGGACTCGCCCAAAATTCACCCCCCCACTTT.

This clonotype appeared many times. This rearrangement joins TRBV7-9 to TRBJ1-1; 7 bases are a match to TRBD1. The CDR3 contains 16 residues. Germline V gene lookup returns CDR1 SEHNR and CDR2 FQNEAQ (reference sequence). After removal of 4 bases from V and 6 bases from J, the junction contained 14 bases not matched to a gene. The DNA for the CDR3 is TGTGCCAGCAGCTCTCCTCGCGCAGGGGGTGTCGCTGAAGCTTTCTTT. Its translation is CASSSPRAGGVAEAFF.

The DNA for the CDR3 is TGTGCCAGCAGGCCGGGACTAGCGAAACAAGAGACCCAGTACTTC. It codes for CASRPGLAKQETQYF. The J gene is TRBJ2-5, the V gene TRBV9; 10 bases line up with TRBD2. V dropped 5 bases and J dropped 2; count of bases not matched to a gene: 6. Germline assignment: CDR1 SGDLS and CDR2 YYNGEE. The CDR3 has 15 residues.

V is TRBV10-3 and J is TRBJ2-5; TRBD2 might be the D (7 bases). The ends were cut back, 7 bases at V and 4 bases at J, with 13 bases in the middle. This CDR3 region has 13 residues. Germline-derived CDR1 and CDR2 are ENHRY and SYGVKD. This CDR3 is CAITGGRGETQYF. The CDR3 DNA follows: TGTGCCATCACGGGGGGCCGTGGAGAGACCCAGTACTTC.

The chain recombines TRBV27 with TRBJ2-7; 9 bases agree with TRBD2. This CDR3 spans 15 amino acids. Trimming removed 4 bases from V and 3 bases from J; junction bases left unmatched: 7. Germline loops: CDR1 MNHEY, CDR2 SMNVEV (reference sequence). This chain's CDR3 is CASSSGAGGYYEQYF. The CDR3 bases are TGTGCCAGCAGTTCCGGGGCGGGGGGGTACTACGAGCAGTACTTC.

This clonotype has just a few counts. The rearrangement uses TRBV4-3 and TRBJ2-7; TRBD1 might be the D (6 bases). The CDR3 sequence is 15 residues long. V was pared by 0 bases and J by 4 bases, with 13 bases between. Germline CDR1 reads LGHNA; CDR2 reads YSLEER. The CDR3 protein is CASSQEEQGVYEQYF. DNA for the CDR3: TGCGCCAGCAGCCAAGAAGAACAGGGCGTATACGAGCAGTACTTC.

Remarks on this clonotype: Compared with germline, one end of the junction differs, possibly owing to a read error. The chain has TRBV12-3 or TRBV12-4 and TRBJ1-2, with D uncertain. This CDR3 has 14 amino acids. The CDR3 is CASSLAQVDYGHTF. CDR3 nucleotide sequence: TGTGCCAGCAGTTTGGCGCAGGTGGACTATGGCCACACCTTC.

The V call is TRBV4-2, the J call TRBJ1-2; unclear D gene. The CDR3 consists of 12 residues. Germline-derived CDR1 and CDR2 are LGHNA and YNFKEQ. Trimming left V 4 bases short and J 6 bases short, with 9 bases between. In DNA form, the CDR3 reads TGTGCCAGCAGCCGAGAAGACCATGGCTACACCTTC. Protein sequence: CASSREDHGYTF.

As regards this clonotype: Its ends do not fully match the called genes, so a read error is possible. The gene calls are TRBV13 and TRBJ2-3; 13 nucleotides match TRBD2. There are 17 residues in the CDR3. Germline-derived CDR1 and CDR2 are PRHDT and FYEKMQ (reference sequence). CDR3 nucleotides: TGTGCCTGCAGCCACCCGGGACTAGCGGGGAACACAGATACGCAGTATTTT. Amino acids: CACSHPGLAGNTDTQYF.

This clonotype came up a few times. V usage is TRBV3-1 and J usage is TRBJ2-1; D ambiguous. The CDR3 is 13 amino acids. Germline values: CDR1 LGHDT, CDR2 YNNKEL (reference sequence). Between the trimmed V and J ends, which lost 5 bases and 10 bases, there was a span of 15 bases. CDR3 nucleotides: TGTGCCAGCAGCGATTTAGCTGCCCGGGAGCAGTTCTTC. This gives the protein CASSDLAAREQFF.

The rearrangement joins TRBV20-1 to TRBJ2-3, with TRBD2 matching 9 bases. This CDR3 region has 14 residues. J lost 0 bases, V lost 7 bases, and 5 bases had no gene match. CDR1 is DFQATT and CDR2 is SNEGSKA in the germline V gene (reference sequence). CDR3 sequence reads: CSERLAVSTDTQYF. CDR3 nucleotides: TGCAGTGAGAGACTAGCGGTTAGCACAGATACGCAGTATTTT.

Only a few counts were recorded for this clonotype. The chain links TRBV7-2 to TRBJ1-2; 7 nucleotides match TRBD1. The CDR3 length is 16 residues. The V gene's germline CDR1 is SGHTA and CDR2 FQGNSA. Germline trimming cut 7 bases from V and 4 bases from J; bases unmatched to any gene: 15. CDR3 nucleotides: TGTGCCAGCAACAAGTATAATACAGGGGCGCCCTATGGCTACACCTTC. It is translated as CASNKYNTGAPYGYTF. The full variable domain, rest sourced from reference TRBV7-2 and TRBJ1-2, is GAGVSQSPSNKVTEKGKDVELRCDPISGHTALYWYRQSLGQGLEFLIYFQGNSAPDKSGLPSDRFSAERTGGSVSTLTIQRTQQEDSAVYLCASNKYNTGAPYGYTFGSGTRLTVV.

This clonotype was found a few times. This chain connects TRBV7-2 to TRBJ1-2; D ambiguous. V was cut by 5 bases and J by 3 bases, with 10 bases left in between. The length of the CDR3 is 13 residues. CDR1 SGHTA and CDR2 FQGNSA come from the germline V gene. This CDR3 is CASSTQSYYGYTF. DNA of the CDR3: TGTGCCAGCAGCACGCAGAGTTACTATGGCTACACCTTC. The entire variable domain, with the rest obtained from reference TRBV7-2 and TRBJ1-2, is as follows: GAGVSQSPSNKVTEKGKDVELRCDPISGHTALYWYRQSLGQGLEFLIYFQGNSAPDKSGLPSDRFSAERTGGSVSTLTIQRTQQEDSAVYLCASSTQSYYGYTFGSGTRLTVV.

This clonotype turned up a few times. The CDR3 loop reads CSAVAGAYEQYF. The DNA for the CDR3 is TGCAGCGCGGTCGCAGGGGCCTACGAGCAGTACTTC. V gene TRBV29-1 combines with J gene TRBJ2-7, with D possibly TRBD1 on 6 matching bases. CDR1 SQVTM and CDR2 ANQGSEA come from the germline V gene. V lost 7 bases and J 2 bases, leaving 12 bases between the germline ends. CDR3 length: 12 amino acids.

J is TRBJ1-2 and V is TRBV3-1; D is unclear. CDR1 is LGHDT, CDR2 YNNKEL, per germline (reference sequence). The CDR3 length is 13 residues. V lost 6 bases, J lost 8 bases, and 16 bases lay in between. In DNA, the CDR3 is TGTGCCAGCAGTCCCCTGAGGGCCAACGGCTACACCTTC. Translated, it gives CASSPLRANGYTF.